The sequence of this TCR beta chain was determined in a study of blood T cell repertoires in COVID-19. Study overall: Spain, Italy and the United States supplied samples that represented acute and convalescent COVID-19. From T cells, B-cell-depleted T cells, or PBMCs came the material, which was cDNA or gDNA.

The CDR3 is made up of 15 amino acids. The germline CDR1 and CDR2 sequences are MNHEY and SVGAGI. V was shortened by 3 bases and J by 1 base, with 10 bases between the two germline ends. Only in-frame clones appear in the TCRdb table, and some are missing; sequencing was by immunoSEQ multiplex PCR. The data hold 130,000 or so clones, with approximately 81% observed a single time. This clone has only one observation. The chain recombines TRBV6-5 with TRBJ1-3, with no clear D. The clonotype originates from a man in his 60s with acute or convalescent COVID-19. Sequencing input: peripheral blood. The CDR3 sequence: CASSYQDSSGNTIYF. The CDR3 nucleotides are TGTGCCAGCAGTTATCAGGATTCTTCTGGAAACACCATATATTTT.